The 18 T cell receptor beta chains below were found in one sample sequenced in a study of Graves' ophthalmopathy and Graves' hyperthyroidism (dated by TCRdb to the late 2010s). These reads were obtained on an Illumina HiSeq 2000. For repertoire sequencing, TCR beta CDR3 regions were amplified from RNA transcripts. A first-round RT-PCR used HTBI primers with the Qiagen OneStep RT-PCR kit, followed by a second-round multiplex PCR, size selection and purification. Using fastp at Q25 and MiXCR, TCRdb reprocessed the public reads and kept productive beta chains. Entries are consolidated by CDR3 protein sequence, retaining the most common genes and DNA. This sample holds hundreds of thousands of distinct CDR3 sequences; under 25% were observed only once. The ten largest clones add up to roughly 3.2% of the sample. Sequencing used peripheral blood. The receptors come from a woman aged 18 to 35 with stable Graves' hyperthyroidism. Donor details come from another sample of the same person, matched by shared clones.

In its sample, this clonotype was seen many times. The DNA of the CDR3 is TGTGCCAGCAGCTCCGGACAGTCCGCCACTGAAGCTTTCTTT. Translating it yields CASSSGQSATEAFF. The V and J genes are TRBV7-3 and TRBJ1-1; TRBD1 is a possible D gene (6 bases). Germline CDR1 is SGHTA and CDR2 is FQGTGA. Between the trimmed V and J ends, which lost 4 bases and 4 bases, there was a span of 13 bases. The CDR3 is 14 residues long.

This clonotype came up many times. The rearrangement uses TRBV12-3 or TRBV12-4 and TRBJ2-3; no firm D call. V was clipped by 1 base and J by 2 bases, with 16 bases between them. The length of the CDR3 is 17 residues. The CDR3 loop is CASSLVGREVFTDTQYF. The CDR3 bases are TGTGCCAGCAGTTTAGTCGGTCGTGAGGTTTTCACAGATACGCAGTATTTT.

This clonotype was seen repeatedly, ten times or more. The chain combines TRBV28 with TRBJ2-7; D is undetermined. CDR1 is MDHEN and CDR2 is SYDVKM in the germline V gene. V was trimmed by 6 bases and J by 2 bases, leaving 11 bases between them. The CDR3 sequence is 13 residues long. The chain's CDR3 is CASSPPPTYEQYF. CDR3 bases: TGTGCCAGCAGCCCCCCGCCCACCTACGAGCAGTACTTC.

This clonotype was counted many times. The chain has TRBV28 and TRBJ1-1; maybe TRBD1 (5 bases). CDR3 size: 15 residues. The germline CDR1 and CDR2 sequences are MDHEN and SYDVKM. The V gene lost 2 bases and the J gene lost 6 bases, with 16 bases spanning the gap. CDR3 DNA sequence: TGTGCCAGCAGTTTAACCGTAGACAGATACGCTGAAGCTTTCTTT. This gives the protein CASSLTVDRYAEAFF.

This chain connects TRBV20-1 to TRBJ2-5; 12 nucleotides agree with TRBD2. The CDR3 length is 18 residues. Germline CDR1 reads DFQATT; CDR2 reads SNEGSKA (reference sequence). Trimming at V came to 0 bases and at J to 0 bases, leaving 8 bases not matched to a gene. The CDR3 DNA follows: TGCAGTGCTAGAGATGGCCTAGCGGGGGGGCATTACCAAGAGACCCAGTACTTC. It codes for CSARDGLAGGHYQETQYF.

Ten or more counts support this clonotype. Here the CDR3 DNA reads TGTGCCAGCAGTTTATGGAACTACTTCGACGAGCAGTACTTC. Amino acid sequence: CASSLWNYFDEQYF. V usage is TRBV28 and J usage is TRBJ2-7; D is undetermined. Germline V lookup: CDR1 MDHEN, CDR2 SYDVKM. Trimming stripped 0 bases from V and 5 bases from J, with 11 bases between. The CDR3 spans 14 residues. The complete variable domain, with remaining parts taken from reference TRBV28 and TRBJ2-7, reads DVKVTQSSRYLVKRTGEKVFLECVQDMDHENMFWYRQDPGLGLRLIYFSYDVKMKEKGDIPEGYSVSREKKERFSLILESASTNQTSMYLCASSLWNYFDEQYFGPGTRLTVT.

This clonotype was seen at least ten times. The chain recombines TRBV12-3 or TRBV12-4 with TRBJ1-6, with D hard to call. V lost 4 bases, J lost 4 bases, and 8 bases lay in between. The CDR3 runs 14 residues. The DNA for the CDR3 is TGTGCCAGCAGTTGGGCGGGGTATAATTCACCCCTCCACTTT. It yields the protein CASSWAGYNSPLHF.

This clonotype has a handful of counts. The chain employs TRBV28 and TRBJ1-2; 8 bases match TRBD1. Trimming cost V 6 bases and J 3 bases; bases outside gene matches: 12. The V gene's germline CDR1 is MDHEN and CDR2 SYDVKM. The CDR3 is 16 residues long. CDR3 residues: CASSVIQGAPYYGYTF. DNA for the CDR3: TGTGCCAGCAGCGTAATCCAGGGGGCCCCTTACTATGGCTACACCTTC.

This clonotype has only a few counts. This rearrangement joins TRBV3-1 to TRBJ1-1; D possibly corresponds to TRBD1 (5 bases). Trimming took 2 bases from V and 4 from J, leaving 11 bases between them. Germline values: CDR1 LGHDT, CDR2 YNNKEL (reference sequence). CDR3 length: 14 residues. The DNA of the CDR3 is TGTGCCAGCAGCCAATCAGGGCGGAGCACTGAAGCTTTCTTT. The encoded protein is CASSQSGRSTEAFF.

This clonotype appeared many times. V is TRBV7-2 and J is TRBJ2-4; a possible D gene is TRBD2 (5 bases). Trimming cost V 2 bases and J 2 bases, with 10 bases left between them. Germline assignment: CDR1 SGHTA and CDR2 FQGNSA. The CDR3 spans 15 residues. The CDR3 region has the DNA TGTGCCAGCAGCTTAAGGACTCTACCCAAAAACATTCAGTACTTC. This gives the protein CASSLRTLPKNIQYF.

This clonotype was recorded at least ten times. It is unclear where the CDR3 begins or ends on the DNA, so no DNA is shown, and the CDR3 is as TCRdb lists it. This chain links TRBV20-1 with TRBJ2-4; the tabulated D call, TRBD2, remains unverified against the DNA. The CDR3 has 15 residues if both end residues are counted. CDR1 and CDR2 (germline): DFQATT, SNEGSKA (reference sequence). The CDR3 loop reads CSVWVARGAKNIKYF.

This clonotype was counted many times. The J gene is TRBJ2-1, the V gene TRBV6-1; D may be TRBD2 (5 bases). The V end was cut by 1 base, the J end by 6 bases, with 10 bases between. Germline CDR1 reads MNHNS; CDR2 reads SASEGT. CDR3 length equals 14 residues. CDR3: CASSEGFEGNEQFF. The DNA of the CDR3 is TGTGCCAGCAGTGAAGGGTTTGAGGGCAATGAGCAGTTCTTC.

The chain joins TRBV20-1 to TRBJ2-7; a weak D match, TRBD2 (6 bases). The V end lost 3 bases, the J end lost 2 bases, and 14 bases lay between the germline ends. Germline V CDR1 and CDR2: DFQATT, SNEGSKA (reference sequence). This CDR3 has 14 residues. CDR3 bases: TGCAGTGCTAGTCTTGGGACGGGGGCCTACGAGCAGTACTTC. Translation: CSASLGTGAYEQYF.

This clonotype was picked up a small number of times. The genes are TRBV27 and TRBJ2-7, with D possibly being TRBD2 (6 bases). V shed 3 bases and J shed 7 bases, with 16 bases lying between them. CDR1 and CDR2 from the germline V gene are MNHEY and SMNVEV (reference sequence). The CDR3 is 14 amino acids. The CDR3 region is CASSFGGWSREQYF. CDR3 in DNA: TGTGCCAGCAGTTTTGGGGGGTGGTCTAGAGAGCAGTACTTC.

The table lists this clonotype with a few counts. CDR3 bases: TGTGCCAGCTATCGACAGGGGGGAGAAAGTGAAGCTTTCTTT. As protein: CASYRQGGESEAFF. V and J are TRBV19 and TRBJ1-1, with 9 bases that match TRBD1. Per germline, CDR1 LNHDA and CDR2 SQIVND (reference sequence). The V and J ends lost 9 bases and 7 bases, in that order; junction bases with no gene match: 12. CDR3 length equals 14 residues.

This clonotype showed up many times. The chain recombines TRBV28 with TRBJ1-5; D uncertain. The V gene lost 6 bases and the J gene lost 0 bases, with 18 bases spanning the gap. Germline CDR1 is MDHEN and CDR2 is SYDVKM. The CDR3 consists of 17 residues. CDR3 DNA: TGTGCCAGCAGCCGACGGGCGATCATATATAGCAATCAGCCCCAGCATTTT. Its translation: CASSRRAIIYSNQPQHF.

The sample holds many counts of this clonotype. This chain connects TRBV20-1 to TRBJ1-1; 7 bases map to TRBD1. From germline, CDR1 is DFQATT and CDR2 SNEGSKA (reference sequence). This CDR3 region has 14 residues. Germline trimming cut 1 base from V and 6 bases from J; bases unmatched to any gene: 8. The CDR3 protein is CSARGRTGDPEAFF. In DNA, the CDR3 is TGCAGTGCTAGAGGCCGAACAGGGGACCCTGAAGCTTTCTTT.

This clonotype was detected once. This may arise from a read error, as a much more abundant clone is one base away. The chain couples TRBV5-1 to TRBJ1-2; possibly TRBD1 for D (5 bases). Trimming took off 4 bases at V and 6 bases at J, with 25 bases between the two ends. Per germline, CDR1 SGHRS and CDR2 YFSETQ. CDR3 length: 17 amino acids. CDR3 in amino acids: CASSPTRPGAGRDGYTF. The CDR3 coding sequence is TGCGCCAGCAGCCCCACACGTCCCGGGGCAGGGAGGGATGGCTACACCTTC.